This T cell receptor (beta chain) was sequenced in a study of cytomegalovirus exposure and HLA in healthy donors (dated 2017 in TCRdb). Background for the entire study: An earlier analysis of approximately 590 of the donors reported approximately 300 Gb of sequence data and around 110 million unique TCR beta sequences from 150 million to 200 million T cells. An early release that covered approximately 600 HLA-typed donors contained approximately 300 gigabases of sequencing data and tens of millions of unique TCR sequences. Among the roughly 400 genotyped donors, roughly 80% belonged to the genetic ancestry cluster associated with self-reported Caucasian donors. The study aimed to test whether signatures of past pathogen exposure could be identified by cataloging public T cell receptors. The T cell repertoires of around 730 subjects were profiled by immunosequencing and related to cytomegalovirus serostatus. Besides the first cohort of 500 to 700 subjects, a separate validation cohort made up of over 100 different subjects was used. The study combined high-throughput TCR immunosequencing, statistical association of individual TCRs with disease status, and machine learning to predict cytomegalovirus infection status. A later analysis re-examined previously published TCR beta repertoires from more than 600 donors and added high-resolution HLA genotyping to investigate patterns of TCR occurrence. The later analysis used no new phenotypic data to find candidate immune exposures, relying instead on TCR beta sequences and their occurrence across donors. To decide whether each TCR beta V gene segment behaved as functional or pseudogenic, an earlier analysis of several hundred of the donors relied on high-throughput TCR beta sequencing. Alongside the repertoire data, information on donor age, sex, ethnicity and CMV serostatus was compiled. A later genetic analysis used genome-wide SNP genotypes for 398 of the 666 donors, treating that subset as a discovery cohort. All discovery cohort repertoires had been generated on a single sequencing platform. HLA typing included class I and class II loci at four-digit resolution. Typing coverage varied by locus: roughly 629-630 donors for A, B, C, DRB1 and DQB1; more than 500 for DQA1; approximately 610 for DPA1; some 470 for DPB1. Roughly 5 DR-DQ haplotypes were handled as single units for association and clustering because linkage in the cohort was strong. On average, 235,054 unique TCR beta nucleotide sequences were sequenced per donor among 350 to 400 genotyped donors of the cohort, with roughly 19% of those sequences being non-productive.

The cohort comprised 550 to 700 healthy bone marrow donors. At the time of sampling, all cohort members were nominally healthy, though unrecorded immune exposures were likely present. The donor tested CMV seropositive, placing the donor among the approximately 310 seropositive members of the cohort. Every donor gave a peripheral blood sample, and the peripheral blood mononuclear cells from that sample were used for TCR beta sequencing. Genomic DNA extraction from the blood cell samples was performed with the Qiagen DNeasy Blood Extraction Kit. The method behind the library was the immunoSEQ multiplex PCR assay. For the multiplex PCR, a mixture combining 60 forward primers for TCR Vbeta segments and 13 reverse primers for TCR Jbeta segments was used. The CDR3 region of rearranged TCR beta genes was amplified from genomic DNA with a multiplex PCR assay. On the Illumina HiSeq System, the amplified TCR beta libraries were sequenced as 87-base-pair reads. The study's processing was this. In a later analysis, about 80 million unique TCR beta chains were counted across the roughly 610 repertoires, and roughly 11 million of these chains were shared by at least two donors. Raw reads were error-corrected and collapsed into unique sequences by a nearest-neighbor algorithm in which closely related sequences were merged to remove PCR and sequencing errors. To assign V, D and J gene segments, CDR3 sequences were aligned to IMGT reference sequences. For a sequence to be retained, a match of at least six nucleotides to both a V gene segment and a J gene segment was required. A rearrangement was called productive if the CDR3 had no stop codons and remained in frame with V and J, and every other rearrangement was called non-productive. Following IMGT convention, CDR3 was defined as the stretch from the second conserved V-encoded cysteine up to the conserved J-encoded phenylalanine. In an earlier analysis of roughly 610 of the donors, sequences lacking an unambiguous match to a single V gene segment were excluded. An earlier analysis of over 450 of the donors classified V segments as functional when productive rearrangements were above 56.7% and as segregating when the standard deviation between donors was above 5%. To diagnose cytomegalovirus status from the catalog of TCR beta chain sequences, a statistical classification framework was built. V and J gene assignment, in a later analysis, came from comparing TCR nucleotide sequences with IMGT/GENE-DB human TR gene sequences. A later analysis assigned CDR3 sequences and most-parsimonious VDJ recombination scenarios with the TCRdist pipeline. In a later analysis, each TCR beta chain was defined by its CDR3 amino acid sequence together with its V-gene family, and reads lacking a unique V-gene family were excluded. In a later analysis, 500 to 700 highly shared, low-generation-probability nucleotide sequences were removed to address suspected cross-contamination and a sequencing artifact. For each public chain, a later analysis derived a clonal expansion index from normalized ranks of inferred template counts within each repertoire. Generation probabilities in a later analysis came from a VDJ recombination model fitted to out-of-frame rearrangements, and those results were checked against IGoR. Hypergeometric tests were used in a later analysis to score TCR-TCR, TCR-HLA and TCR-CMV co-occurrence, with a repertoire-size bias correction applied to the TCR pairs. False discovery rates were estimated in a later analysis by permuting HLA or CMV assignments 20 times. A later analysis grouped co-occurring TCRs with DBSCAN, adding TCRdist sequence similarity when clustering within HLA-allele-positive subsets. Repertoires with fewer than 30,000 or more than 120,000 public chains were left out of co-occurrence clustering, as were roughly five repertoires with anomalous nucleotide sharing. TCRdb re-hosts the immuneACCESS table, in-frame sequences only. Its copies lack some clones; in the studies checked, an unresolved V gene accounts for under half of them, and the cause for the rest is not known. That table gives V, J and clone size, and the DNA gave D and trimming. This sample is represented by around 85,000 clones; over 70% of them were singletons. Together, the top ten hold roughly 32% of the sample.

Regarding this clone: Its antigen has not been determined. No base quality information exists; no much larger clone differs at one position.

Overall study outcomes, separate from this receptor: The authors suggested that the approach could potentially be extended to other disease states and immunological phenotypes. Over 15 rarely observed V segments, including chromosome 9 orphons, were excluded from the earlier analysis of about 500 of the donors because counts were too low. Sequencing depth was assumed to be roughly uniform across donors in the presence/absence analyses, though that assumption may not hold. In a later analysis, most CMV-associated TCR beta chains were found to appear HLA-restricted, with HLA associations seemingly driven largely by CMV exposure. When HLA alleles, especially DR and DQ, strongly co-occurred, attributing TCR associations to individual alleles was difficult. In a later analysis, HLA-associated TCR beta chains were found to be more clonally expanded and to have lower generation probabilities than equally common non-associated chains. Because HLA typing was missing for some donors at each locus, association tests included only the typed subset. In a later analysis, several top co-occurrence clusters were reported to appear linked to parvovirus B19, influenza, CMV and Epstein-Barr virus. A few of the identified cytomegalovirus-associated TCR beta chains were confirmed in vitro to be specific for cytomegalovirus antigens. For the cohort, immune exposure information was limited to CMV serostatus. In a later analysis, the rate of TCR association differed among HLA loci, with DRB1 alleles having the most associated TCRs and HLA-C alleles having the fewest. The sequencing pipeline was judged likely to have produced a cluster of highly shared sequence variants as a technical artifact. Most TCR sequences were observed very rarely across donors, whereas some public TCRs were present in many individuals. A total of 164 TCR beta chains were listed by the study as associated with cytomegalovirus. According to a later genetic analysis, donors in an Asian-associated ancestry cluster had fewer N-insertions in productive TCRs than the roughly 700-donor mean. In a later genetic analysis, a missense DCLRE1C variant was associated with V-gene and J-gene trimming of TCR beta chains, and the association was replicated in an independent cohort. Linkage disequilibrium might explain the correlated functional status among segregating V segments, but an unknown experimental factor could not be ruled out. The classifier was reported to diagnose cytomegalovirus status with high specificity and sensitivity in both the original cohort and the validation cohort. A further reported finding was that TCR beta sequences accurately predicted the HLA-A and HLA-B alleles for most subjects in the first cohort. Only TCR beta chains were sequenced in this cohort, and the absence of alpha or paired-chain data limited detectable features. In an earlier analysis of 500 to 650 of the donors, most TCR beta V segments appeared in productive rearrangements about 87% or about 30% of the time, broadly matching IMGT annotations. A later analysis associated 15,000 to 20,000 TCR beta sequences with specific HLA alleles at a false discovery rate of 0.05. The 87-base-pair reads could not distinguish some IMGT-functional V segments, including TRBV6-2 and TRBV6-3, so those segments were excluded.

The germline V end is reduced by 5 bases and the J end by 10 bases; junction bases left unmatched: 17. The germline V gene specifies SGHAT as CDR1 and FQNNGV as CDR2. From the cysteine through the phenylalanine, the CDR3 covers 18 amino acids. The read is trimmed to its CDR3 DNA, 54 bases read in frame from base 1. The chain links TRBV11-2 with TRBJ2-1, and TRBD2 matches 13 of the central bases. The sequenced material came from PBMCs. This TCR was recovered from a man aged 45-60 years in good health and CMV-seropositive. The CDR3 reads CASSRGLAGDLGLWEQFF. Read as DNA, the sequence is TGTGCCAGCAGCCGTGGACTAGCGGGAGATTTGGGTCTGTGGGAGCAGTTCTTC.